This T cell receptor (beta chain) was identified during a study of blood T cell repertoires in COVID-19. The wider study: Acute-phase and convalescent COVID-19 samples originated in the United States, Italy and Spain. PBMCs, B-cell-depleted T cells, or T cells provided the cDNA or gDNA that made up the material.

J gave up 8 bases and V 1 base, and 7 bases lay outside the gene matches. This CDR3 has 15 residues. Germline V CDR1 and CDR2: SGHDT, YYEEEE. How the authors handled the data: Reference gene primer amplification gave nucleated cell count estimates. Assay: immunoSEQ multiplex PCR; the TCRdb copy retains only in-frame clones and omits some. V and J calls and clone size are copied from that table; D and trimming were computed from the DNA. The data contain fewer than 50,000 clones, 85% of them singletons. The receptor was derived from a man in his fifties or sixties with active COVID-19. Sequencing was performed on peripheral blood. The rearrangement uses TRBV5-6 and TRBJ2-1, with 9 bases matching TRBD1. The CDR3 region has the DNA TGTGCCAGCAGCTTGCTTGGGACAGGGAAATATGAGCAGTTCTTC. This translates into CASSLLGTGKYEQFF.